One and the same sample provided the 9 T cell receptor beta chains below, sequenced in a study of cytomegalovirus exposure and HLA in healthy donors. The PCR ran on 60 Vbeta and 13 Jbeta primers. Clones were read by immunoSEQ multiplex PCR, and TCRdb kept only the in-frame ones, dropping some. The sample yields nearly 200,000 clones, over 80% seen once. The source material was PBMCs. The receptor set was obtained from a man in his thirties or forties in good health and CMV-seronegative.

The V gene is TRBV11-3, the J gene TRBJ2-1; maybe TRBD1 (6 bases). Germline V gives CDR1 SGHNT, CDR2 YENEEA. The V gene lost 1 base and the J gene lost 7 bases, with 11 bases spanning the gap. The CDR3 is made up of 14 amino acids. CDR3 residues: CASSLVQGENEQFF. The CDR3 nucleotides are TGTGCCAGCAGCTTAGTACAGGGAGAGAATGAGCAGTTCTTC.

The chain has TRBV6-6 and TRBJ1-5; the D gene is possibly TRBD1 (6 bases). Trimming took off 8 bases at V and 5 bases at J, with 19 bases between the two ends. Germline-derived CDR1 and CDR2 are MNHNY and SVGAGI (reference sequence). The CDR3 length is 15 residues. The CDR3 nucleotides read TGTGCCAGCGGCCGTCCGTATGACAGGTATCAGCCCCAGCATTTT. Residues: CASGRPYDRYQPQHF.

V and J are TRBV19 and TRBJ2-7; 9 bases line up with TRBD1. Germline V gene sequence: CDR1 LNHDA, CDR2 SQIVND (reference sequence). V shed 5 bases, J shed 5 bases, and the junction held 4 bases outside the gene matches. The CDR3 runs 13 residues. The CDR3 DNA is TGTGCCAGTAGTGCGGGACAGGGAAACGAGCAGTACTTC. Amino acids: CASSAGQGNEQYF.

The chain links TRBV6-5 to TRBJ2-3, with unresolved D. V lost 5 bases, J lost 0 bases, and 6 bases lay in between. Germline V gene lookup returns CDR1 MNHEY and CDR2 SVGAGI. This CDR3 region has 13 residues. The CDR3: CASSDGSTDTQYF. The CDR3 DNA reads as TGTGCCAGCAGTGACGGGAGCACAGATACGCAGTATTTT.

This clone was observed a single time. This CDR3 is CASSLLGGTEAFF. The CDR3 DNA reads as TGTGCCAGCAGCTTACTGGGGGGCACTGAAGCTTTCTTT. The chain employs TRBV13 and TRBJ1-1; TRBD1 might be the D (5 bases). Germline loops: CDR1 PRHDT, CDR2 FYEKMQ (reference sequence). This CDR3 is built from 13 residues. V was trimmed by 2 bases and J by 4 bases, leaving 8 bases between them.

The J gene is TRBJ2-7, the V gene TRBV29-1, with 11 bases that match TRBD2. CDR3 size: 15 residues. Germline-derived CDR1 and CDR2 are SQVTM and ANQGSEA. The V segment lost 6 bases and the J segment 3 bases; nucleotides outside the gene matches: 10. The DNA for the CDR3 is TGCAGCGTGGCCCCGGGACTAGCGGAAATCTACGAGCAGTACTTC. Translation gives CSVAPGLAEIYEQYF.

V and J are TRBV13 and TRBJ2-7, with 8 bases fitting TRBD1. Germline V gives CDR1 PRHDT, CDR2 FYEKMQ (reference sequence). The CDR3 extends over 14 amino acids. Unmatched junction bases numbered 2, after V lost 4 bases and J lost 0 bases. In DNA form, the CDR3 reads TGTGCCAGCAGCTCTGGACAGGGCTCCTACGAGCAGTACTTC. Translated: CASSSGQGSYEQYF.

The chain carries TRBV10-3 and TRBJ1-3, with unresolved D. The germline CDR1 and CDR2 sequences are ENHRY and SYGVKD. The germline V and J ends were trimmed by 3 bases and 6 bases, with 9 bases remaining between them. The CDR3 totals 13 residues. The CDR3 DNA is TGTGCCATCAGTGATGGGGAGGCAAACACCATATATTTT. Protein sequence: CAISDGEANTIYF.

The CDR3 is CASSPLGTLTDTQYF. The CDR3 nucleotides are TGCGCCAGCAGCCCCCTCGGGACTTTAACAGATACGCAGTATTTT. The chain links TRBV4-1 to TRBJ2-3; D is possibly TRBD2 (6 bases). This CDR3 is built from 15 residues. Germline V gives CDR1 MGHRA, CDR2 YSYEKL. Trimming left V 4 bases short and J 3 bases short, with 14 bases between.